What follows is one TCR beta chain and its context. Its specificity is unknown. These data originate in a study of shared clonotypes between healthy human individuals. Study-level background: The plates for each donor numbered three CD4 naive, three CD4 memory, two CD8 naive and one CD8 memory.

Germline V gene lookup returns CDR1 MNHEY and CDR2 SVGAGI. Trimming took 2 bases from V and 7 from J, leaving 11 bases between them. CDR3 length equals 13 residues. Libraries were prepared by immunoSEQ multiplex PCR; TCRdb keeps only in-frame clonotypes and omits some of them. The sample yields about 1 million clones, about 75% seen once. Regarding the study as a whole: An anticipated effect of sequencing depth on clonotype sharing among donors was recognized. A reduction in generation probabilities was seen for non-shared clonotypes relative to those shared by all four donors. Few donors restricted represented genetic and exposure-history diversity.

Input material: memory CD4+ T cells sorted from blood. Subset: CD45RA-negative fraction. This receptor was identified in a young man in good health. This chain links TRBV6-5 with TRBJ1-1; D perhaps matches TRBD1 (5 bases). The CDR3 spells CASSYTEGLEAFF. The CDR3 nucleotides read TGTGCCAGCAGTTACACAGAGGGACTTGAAGCTTTCTTT.